Sequencing of this TCR beta chain was carried out in a study of control samples from healthy donors and cancer patients. CDR3 length: 14 residues. Per the germline V gene, CDR1 is SGHRS and CDR2 is YFSETQ. Between the trimmed V and J ends, which lost 3 bases and 5 bases, there was a span of 14 bases. Assay: immunoSEQ multiplex PCR; the TCRdb copy retains only in-frame clones and omits some. Among some 120,000 clones listed, just under 90% were seen once. Sequenced input: blood. The origin of this receptor is a young man in good health. V usage is TRBV5-1 and J usage is TRBJ1-1; a weak D match, TRBD1 (6 bases). CDR3 amino acids: CASSSRGQGTEAFF. DNA for the CDR3: TGCGCCAGCAGCTCCCGGGGGCAGGGGACTGAAGCTTTCTTT.